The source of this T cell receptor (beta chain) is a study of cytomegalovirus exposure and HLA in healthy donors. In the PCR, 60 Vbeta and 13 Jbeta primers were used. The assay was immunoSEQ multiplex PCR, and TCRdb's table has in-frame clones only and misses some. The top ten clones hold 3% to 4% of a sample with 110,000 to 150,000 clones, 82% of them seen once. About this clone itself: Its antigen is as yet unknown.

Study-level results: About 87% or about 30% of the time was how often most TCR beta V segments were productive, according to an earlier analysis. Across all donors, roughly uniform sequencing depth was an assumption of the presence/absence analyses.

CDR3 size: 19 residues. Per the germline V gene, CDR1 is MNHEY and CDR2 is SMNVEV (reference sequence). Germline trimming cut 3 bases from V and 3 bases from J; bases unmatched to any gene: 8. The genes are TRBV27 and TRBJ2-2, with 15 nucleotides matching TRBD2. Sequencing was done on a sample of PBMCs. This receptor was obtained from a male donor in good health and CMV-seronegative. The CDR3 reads CASSFLSRTSGRDTGELFF. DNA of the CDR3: TGTGCCAGCAGTTTTCTCTCTCGGACTAGCGGGAGGGACACCGGGGAGCTGTTTTTT.